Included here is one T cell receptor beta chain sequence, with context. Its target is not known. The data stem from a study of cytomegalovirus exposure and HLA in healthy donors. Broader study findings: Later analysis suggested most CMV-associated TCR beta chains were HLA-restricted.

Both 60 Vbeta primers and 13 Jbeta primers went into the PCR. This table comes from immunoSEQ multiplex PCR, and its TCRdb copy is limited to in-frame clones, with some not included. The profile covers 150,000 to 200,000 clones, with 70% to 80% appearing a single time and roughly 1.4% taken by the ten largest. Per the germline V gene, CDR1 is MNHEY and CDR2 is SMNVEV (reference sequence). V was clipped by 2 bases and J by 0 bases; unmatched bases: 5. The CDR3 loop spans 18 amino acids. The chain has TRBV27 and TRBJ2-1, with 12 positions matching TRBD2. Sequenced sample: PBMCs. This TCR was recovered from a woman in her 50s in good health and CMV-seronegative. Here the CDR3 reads CASSLTRLAGDSYNEQFF. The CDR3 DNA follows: TGTGCCAGCAGTTTAACCCGACTAGCGGGAGACTCCTACAATGAGCAGTTCTTC.